This T cell receptor beta chain was obtained from a study of identical twins. A universal primer binding site was introduced by template switching. The final cDNA contained unique molecular identifiers. TCRdb ran MiXCR on the 5' RACE reads and lists one entry per CDR3 protein. The profile shows some 730,000 distinct CDR3 sequences, roughly 18% of them singletons. The germline V gene encodes CDR1 MNHNS and CDR2 SASEGT. This CDR3 is 15 amino acids long. V was clipped by 7 bases and J by 1 base; unmatched bases: 9. Another study also made use of these data, one on T cells expressing NK-cell markers. That source reports: Sorted T-cell subsets CD3+CD56+NKG2C+, CD3+CD56+NKG2C- and CD3+CD56-NKG2C+ were TCR beta-sequenced. In roughly 6 donors, dominant CD3+CD56+NKG2C+ clones formed 1.0-7.0% of CD8+ cells.

This receptor was obtained from a woman in her late teens or twenties in good health. Specimen: PBMCs. The chain is built from TRBV6-1 and TRBJ2-7; 8 bases line up with TRBD2. The CDR3 loop is CASTRSLADSYEQYF. The CDR3 DNA reads TGTGCCAGCACCCGATCACTAGCGGATTCCTACGAGCAGTACTTC.